The 8 T cell receptor beta chains presented below share a single source sample, sequenced in a study of shared clonotypes between healthy human individuals. The protocol was immunoSEQ multiplex PCR, while the TCRdb copy is restricted to in-frame clones and leaves out a portion. This sample has about a million clones, with about 80% found just once. What was sequenced was memory CD4+ T cells sorted from blood. Described subset: CD45RA-negative fraction. The receptors come from a man aged 18-30 years in good health.

This CDR3 reads CASSQGLGLSNQPQHF. DNA of the CDR3: TGTGCCAGCTCACAGGGGCTAGGCCTTAGCAATCAGCCCCAGCATTTT. The chain joins TRBV18 to TRBJ1-5; D possibly corresponds to TRBD1 (5 bases). Deletions cut 4 bases from V and 0 bases from J, with 13 bases between. Germline CDR1 and CDR2: KGHSH and LQKENI. This CDR3 spans 16 amino acids.

This clone was seen a few times. Distinct nucleotide sequences in the sample also encode this CDR3. The rearrangement joins TRBV18 to TRBJ1-5; D gene unclear. Between the trimmed V and J ends, which lost 3 bases and 1 base, there was a span of 4 bases. CDR1 KGHSH and CDR2 LQKENI come from the germline V gene. The CDR3 length is 13 residues. CDR3 in amino acids: CASSPGSNQPQHF. The CDR3 DNA is TGTGCCAGCTCACCCGGGAGCAATCAGCCCCAGCATTTT.

The rearrangement uses TRBV5-1 and TRBJ2-3; no definite D call. This CDR3 is built from 15 residues. Trimming stripped 1 base from V and 0 bases from J, with 9 bases between. Germline lookup yields CDR1 SGHRS and CDR2 YFSETQ. CDR3 sequence: CASSLQPISTDTQYF. The CDR3 coding sequence is TGCGCCAGCAGCTTGCAGCCTATAAGCACAGATACGCAGTATTTT.

This chain links TRBV18 with TRBJ1-6, with D unclear. Germline V CDR1 and CDR2: KGHSH, LQKENI. Trimming cost V 3 bases and J 17 bases, with 17 bases left between them. This CDR3 region has 13 residues. CDR3 protein: CASSPSVAEEFHF. The CDR3 DNA follows: TGTGCCAGCTCACCCTCCGTGGCCGAAGAATTCCACTTT.

The chain has TRBV29-1 and TRBJ1-1, with 7 bases identical to TRBD1. The CDR3 runs to 11 residues. V was pared by 7 bases and J by 7 bases, with 6 bases of the junction left unmatched. Germline loops: CDR1 SQVTM, CDR2 ANQGSEA. The CDR3 is CSGVTGVEAFF. As DNA, the CDR3 is TGCAGCGGGGTCACAGGGGTTGAAGCTTTCTTT.

This clone was detected a few times. The rearrangement links TRBV5-6 to TRBJ2-7, with 8 bases that match TRBD2. The ends lost 2 bases at V and 6 bases at J; junction bases unmatched: 7. The CDR3 has 14 amino acids. Germline V gives CDR1 SGHDT, CDR2 YYEEEE. The CDR3 bases are TGTGCCAGCAGCTTTAGCGGGGATATCCGCGAGCAGTACTTC. This translates into CASSFSGDIREQYF.

This sequence joins TRBV18 and TRBJ2-5; possibly TRBD1 or TRBD2 for D (5 bases each). CDR1 is KGHSH, CDR2 LQKENI, per germline. The CDR3 runs 13 residues. Trimming took 4 bases from V and 2 from J, leaving 8 bases between them. The CDR3 region has the DNA TGTGCCAGCTCACGGGACCATCAAGAGACCCAGTACTTC. Translation gives CASSRDHQETQYF.

The chain couples TRBV10-3 to TRBJ2-7; TRBD2 matches 8 bases. Germline V gene data show CDR1 as ENHRY and CDR2 as SYGVKD. CDR3 size: 14 residues. The trim removed 6 bases at V and 1 base at J, leaving 5 bases unmatched. The CDR3 DNA sequence: TGTGCCATCAGACAGAAGCGGGAGTCCTACGAGCAGTACTTC. This sequence encodes CAIRQKRESYEQYF.